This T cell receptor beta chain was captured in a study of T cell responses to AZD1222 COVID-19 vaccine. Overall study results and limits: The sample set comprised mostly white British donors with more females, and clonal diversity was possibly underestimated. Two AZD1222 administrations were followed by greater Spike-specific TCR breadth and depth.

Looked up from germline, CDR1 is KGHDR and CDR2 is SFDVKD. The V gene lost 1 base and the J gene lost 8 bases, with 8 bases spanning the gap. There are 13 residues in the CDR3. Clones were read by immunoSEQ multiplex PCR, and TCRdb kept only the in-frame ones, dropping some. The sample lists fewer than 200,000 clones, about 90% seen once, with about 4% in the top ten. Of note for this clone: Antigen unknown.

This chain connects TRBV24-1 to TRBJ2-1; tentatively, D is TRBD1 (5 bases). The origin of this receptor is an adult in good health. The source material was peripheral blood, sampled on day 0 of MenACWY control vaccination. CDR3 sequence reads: CATSDFVGHEQFF. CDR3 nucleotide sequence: TGTGCCACCAGTGATTTCGTGGGGCATGAGCAGTTCTTC.